The 29 T cell receptor beta chains below all came from one sample that was sequenced in a study of T cell responses to AZD1222 COVID-19 vaccine. Generated by immunoSEQ multiplex PCR, the TCRdb table keeps only in-frame clones and is missing some. The table has roughly 35,000 clones, 86% seen once. The sample consisted of peripheral blood, taken 28 days after the second AZD1222 dose. The receptor set was obtained from an adult who received the AZD1222 COVID-19 vaccine.

This chain connects TRBV5-8 to TRBJ1-5; D call uncertain. V was pared by 3 bases and J by 4 bases, with 11 bases between. CDR1 is SGHTS and CDR2 is YDEGEE in the germline V gene. CDR3 size: 14 residues. CDR3 sequence (DNA): TGTGCCAGCAGCTCAAACTTGGGAAATCAGCCCCAGCATTTT. Translating gives CASSSNLGNQPQHF.

The chain recombines TRBV5-6 with TRBJ2-7; TRBD1 agrees at 9 bases. Germline CDR1 is SGHDT and CDR2 is YYEEEE. The CDR3 covers 16 residues. The trim removed 4 bases at V and 1 base at J, leaving 9 bases unmatched. The CDR3 spells CASSRGAGQGSYEQYF. As DNA, the CDR3 is TGTGCCAGCAGCCGGGGGGCGGGACAGGGTTCCTACGAGCAGTACTTC. The full variable domain, its missing parts supplied by reference TRBV5-6 and TRBJ2-7, is DAGVTQSPTHLIKTRGQQVTLRCSPKSGHDTVSWYQQALGQGPQFIFQYYEEEERQRGNFPDRFSGHQFPNYSSELNVNALLLGDSALYLCASSRGAGQGSYEQYFGPGTRLTVT.

This chain links TRBV29-1 with TRBJ2-7; a weak D match, TRBD2 (5 bases). With 5 bases removed from V and 7 bases from J, the gap between germline ends came to 18 bases. Germline V lookup: CDR1 SQVTM, CDR2 ANQGSEA. This CDR3 region has 13 residues. CDR3 DNA: TGCAGCGTTACAAGGACTGCCTCGAGGGAGCAGTACTTC. As protein: CSVTRTASREQYF.

This chain connects TRBV3-1 (or the pseudogene TRBV3-2) to TRBJ2-3; D unclear. From germline, CDR1 is LGHDT and CDR2 YNNKEL (reference sequence). The CDR3 has 17 amino acids. Trimming cost V 4 bases and J 5 bases, with 22 bases left between them. DNA of the CDR3: TGTGCCAGCAGCCCCCTCCCCCTGGCGGCTGGTTTAGATACGCAGTATTTT. Its translation is CASSPLPLAAGLDTQYF.

The rearrangement uses TRBV20-1 and TRBJ1-3, with D unclear. V lost 3 bases to trimming and J lost 4 bases, with 10 bases between them. This CDR3 comprises 13 residues. CDR1 and CDR2 from the germline V gene are DFQATT and SNEGSKA (reference sequence). CDR3 sequence: CSASLGFGNTIYF. CDR3 in DNA: TGCAGTGCTAGTTTAGGCTTCGGAAACACCATATATTTT.

This chain's CDR3 is CASSPGQGEQYF. In DNA form, the CDR3 reads TGTGCCAGCTCACCGGGGCAGGGCGAGCAGTACTTC. The chain joins TRBV18 to TRBJ2-7; a weak D match, TRBD1 (5 bases). The CDR3 has 12 residues. The germline V gene has CDR1 KGHSH and CDR2 LQKENI. Trimming removed 3 bases at V and 6 bases at J, with 9 bases between.

This clone was seen once. The chain links TRBV5-1 to TRBJ1-1; no clear D gene. Germline values: CDR1 SGHRS, CDR2 YFSETQ. With 3 bases removed from V and 5 bases from J, the gap between germline ends came to 11 bases. The CDR3 loop spans 13 amino acids. The CDR3 region has the DNA TGCGCCAGCAGCTCCCAGTGGCGGACTGAAGCTTTCTTT. Its protein product is CASSSQWRTEAFF.

The genes are TRBV4-1 and TRBJ2-1, with 7 nucleotides matching TRBD2. Germline values: CDR1 MGHRA, CDR2 YSYEKL. V lost 4 bases to trimming and J lost 10 bases; unmatched junction nucleotides: 10. The CDR3 has 14 residues. The CDR3 sequence is CASSPGTIGWEQFF. Here the CDR3 DNA reads TGCGCCAGCAGCCCAGGGACTATTGGGTGGGAGCAGTTCTTC.

V usage is TRBV2 and J usage is TRBJ1-2; no clear D. Trimming left V 6 bases short and J 6 bases short, with 11 bases between. The CDR3 sequence is 12 residues long. CDR1 is SNHLY, CDR2 FYNNEI, per germline. CDR3 sequence: CASRGLSNGYTF. The CDR3 DNA is TGTGCCAGCAGGGGCTTATCTAATGGCTACACCTTC. Full variable domain (missing parts from reference TRBV2 and TRBJ1-2): EPEVTQTPSHQVTQMGQEVILRCVPISNHLYFYWYRQILGQKVEFLVSFYNNEISEKSEIFDDQFSVERPDGSNFTLKIRSTKLEDSAMYFCASRGLSNGYTFGSGTRLTVV.

The rearrangement joins TRBV7-9 to TRBJ2-5, with 16 bases fitting TRBD2. The germline V gene has CDR1 SEHNR and CDR2 FQNEAQ (reference sequence). J was trimmed by 4 bases and V by 7 bases; bases with no gene match: 12. The CDR3 length is 18 residues. DNA of the CDR3: TGTGCCAGCACCCGGGGCTTGGGACTAGCGGGAGGGCCAGAGACCCAGTACTTC. Amino acids: CASTRGLGLAGGPETQYF.

The rearrangement joins TRBV27 to TRBJ1-2, with 8 bases identical to TRBD1. This CDR3 has 18 residues. V gave up 0 bases and J gave up 2 bases; unmatched junction bases: 11. CDR1 is MNHEY, CDR2 SMNVEV, per germline (reference sequence). CDR3 in DNA: TGTGCCAGCAGTTTATCGGGGTTGGACAGGGTTATAAACTATGGCTACACCTTC. Protein product: CASSLSGLDRVINYGYTF.

The V and J genes are TRBV20-1 and TRBJ1-2; weak D call: TRBD1 (5 bases). Germline CDR1 reads DFQATT; CDR2 reads SNEGSKA (reference sequence). This CDR3 spans 14 amino acids. The germline V and J ends were trimmed by 3 bases and 6 bases, with 17 bases remaining between them. The CDR3 DNA follows: TGCAGTGCTAGTCCGCAGGGAGTCTCGGATGGCTACACCTTC. This gives the protein CSASPQGVSDGYTF.

The rearrangement links TRBV19 to TRBJ1-5; the match to TRBD1 covers 8 bases. This CDR3 region has 15 residues. Germline CDR1 and CDR2: LNHDA and SQIVND (reference sequence). V shed 7 bases and J 2 bases; nucleotides not matched to a gene: 7. The CDR3 sequence: CASNKGQVGNQPQHF. CDR3 bases: TGTGCCAGTAACAAGGGACAGGTGGGCAATCAGCCCCAGCATTTT.

The chain has TRBV5-1 and TRBJ2-1; maybe TRBD1 (6 bases). Germline V lookup: CDR1 SGHRS, CDR2 YFSETQ. V gave up 1 base and J gave up 5 bases, with 13 bases separating them. The CDR3 runs to 15 residues. This chain's CDR3 is CASSLWQGIDNEQFF. In DNA, the CDR3 is TGCGCCAGCAGCTTGTGGCAGGGGATCGACAATGAGCAGTTCTTC.

The chain carries TRBV12-3 or TRBV12-4 and TRBJ1-1, with a possible D match to TRBD1 (5 bases). The CDR3 runs to 13 residues. Deletions cut 3 bases from V and 2 bases from J, with 7 bases between. The CDR3 sequence: CASSLRGNTEAFF. CDR3 DNA: TGTGCCAGCAGTTTGAGGGGTAACACTGAAGCTTTCTTT.

This chain connects TRBV6-5 to TRBJ2-7, with 8 bases fitting TRBD2. Germline lookup yields CDR1 MNHEY and CDR2 SVGAGI. V was clipped by 5 bases and J by 4 bases; unmatched bases: 7. This CDR3 is built from 14 residues. CDR3 in amino acids: CASSPRGGPYEQYF. The CDR3 DNA reads as TGTGCCAGCAGTCCCCGGGGGGGTCCATACGAGCAGTACTTC.

The table lists this clone with a count of one. V gene TRBV5-1 combines with J gene TRBJ1-1, with D perhaps matching TRBD1 (6 bases). This CDR3 comprises 16 residues. V lost 0 bases to trimming and J lost 5 bases, with 17 bases between them. Germline CDR1 reads SGHRS; CDR2 reads YFSETQ. The CDR3 sequence is CASSLATFPQGTEAFF. The DNA of the CDR3 is TGCGCCAGCAGCTTGGCCACGTTTCCTCAGGGGACTGAAGCTTTCTTT.

The V and J genes are TRBV12-3 or TRBV12-4 and TRBJ2-1, with D maybe TRBD2 (6 bases). Trimming shortened V by 3 bases and J by 14 bases, and 14 bases separated the two germline ends. The CDR3 consists of 12 residues. In nucleotides, the CDR3 is TGTGCCAGCAGTTTCCCTAGCGAGGGCAAGTTCTTC. This translates into CASSFPSEGKFF.

This sequence joins TRBV5-1 and TRBJ2-2; 8 nucleotides agree with TRBD2. Germline trimming cut 2 bases from V and 5 bases from J; bases unmatched to any gene: 2. The V gene's germline CDR1 is SGHRS and CDR2 YFSETQ. This CDR3 comprises 14 residues. CDR3 in amino acids: CASSLAGETGELFF. In nucleotides, the CDR3 is TGCGCCAGCAGCTTAGCGGGAGAGACCGGGGAGCTGTTTTTT.

The V gene is TRBV15, the J gene TRBJ1-5; D unresolved. Germline V lookup: CDR1 LNHNV, CDR2 YYDKDF (reference sequence). The CDR3 loop spans 16 amino acids. V dropped 1 base and J dropped 6 bases, with 16 bases sitting between them. CDR3 DNA: TGTGCCACCAGCAGAGGGTCCGGAGGGTTGAGTCAGCCCCAGCATTTT. It yields the protein CATSRGSGGLSQPQHF.

The chain recombines TRBV4-1 with TRBJ2-7, with 8 bases lining up with TRBD2. This CDR3 has 14 amino acids. CDR1 and CDR2 from the germline V gene are MGHRA and YSYEKL. V dropped 3 bases and J dropped 5; count of bases not matched to a gene: 6. CDR3 region: CASSHNSGSNEQYF. The CDR3 region has the DNA TGCGCCAGCAGCCACAACAGCGGGAGTAACGAGCAGTACTTC.

This sequence joins TRBV28 and TRBJ1-1; 9 nucleotides match TRBD1. V trimming: 7 bases; J trimming: 0 bases; junction bases outside the gene matches: 9. The CDR3 is made up of 16 amino acids. CDR1 and CDR2 from the germline V gene are MDHEN and SYDVKM. CDR3 sequence (DNA): TGTGCCAGCACCCCGGGGACAGGGTACATGAACACTGAAGCTTTCTTT. Protein product: CASTPGTGYMNTEAFF.

The chain links TRBV3-1 (or the pseudogene TRBV3-2) to TRBJ2-1; 9 nucleotides agree with TRBD2. The CDR3 contains 16 residues. With V trimmed by 1 base and J by 4 bases, 5 bases remained unmatched. From germline, CDR1 is LGHDT and CDR2 YNNKEL (reference sequence). The DNA for the CDR3 is TGTGCCAGCAGCCAAGTGTCAGCGGGAGGATACAATGAGCAGTTCTTC. Amino acid sequence: CASSQVSAGGYNEQFF.

This rearrangement joins TRBV6-1 to TRBJ1-1, with 7 bases lining up with TRBD1. V shed 3 bases, J shed 0 bases, and the junction held 4 bases outside the gene matches. From germline, CDR1 is MNHNS and CDR2 SASEGT. The CDR3 is 15 amino acids. In nucleotides, the CDR3 is TGTGCCAGCAGTGAGATGACAGGGATGAACACTGAAGCTTTCTTT. As protein: CASSEMTGMNTEAFF.

The rearrangement joins TRBV7-8 to TRBJ2-7; D ambiguous. Trimming stripped 5 bases from V and 4 bases from J, with 9 bases between. In germline, CDR1 is SGHVS, CDR2 FQNEAQ. The CDR3 runs to 12 residues. The CDR3 DNA reads TGTGCCAGCAGCCGAGCCCTGTACGAGCAGTACTTC. This sequence encodes CASSRALYEQYF.

The chain carries TRBV27 and TRBJ1-2; no clear D. The CDR3 runs 14 residues. Per the germline V gene, CDR1 is MNHEY and CDR2 is SMNVEV (reference sequence). The V end lost 2 bases, the J end lost 0 bases, and 7 bases lay between the germline ends. The CDR3 sequence is CASSLQAANYGYTF. The CDR3, as DNA: TGTGCCAGCAGTTTACAGGCAGCTAACTATGGCTACACCTTC.

The chain uses TRBV3-1 (or the pseudogene TRBV3-2) and TRBJ2-3, with D tentatively TRBD1 or TRBD2 (5 bases each). V lost 1 base and J lost 2, with 13 bases in between. This CDR3 spans 16 amino acids. Germline loops: CDR1 LGHDT, CDR2 YNNKEL (reference sequence). The CDR3 spells CASSQGPGPTTDTQYF. The CDR3 bases are TGTGCCAGCAGCCAAGGTCCGGGACCAACCACAGATACGCAGTATTTT.

This rearrangement joins TRBV5-1 to TRBJ2-7; a possible D gene is TRBD1 (6 bases). The CDR3 is 15 amino acids. V gave up 0 bases and J gave up 7 bases, with 17 bases separating them. Per the germline V gene, CDR1 is SGHRS and CDR2 is YFSETQ. CDR3 nucleotide sequence: TGCGCCAGCAGCTTGGAGGGCCAGGGGACCGGGGAGCAGTACTTC. It codes for CASSLEGQGTGEQYF.

V usage is TRBV9 and J usage is TRBJ2-1; 7 bases are a match to TRBD2. Losses at the gene ends were 0 bases for V and 7 bases for J; bases not matched to a gene: 10. The CDR3 is 16 amino acids. From germline, CDR1 is SGDLS and CDR2 YYNGEE. The CDR3 sequence: CASSVVGRERGNEQFF. CDR3 DNA: TGTGCCAGCAGCGTAGTGGGGCGGGAGAGGGGTAATGAGCAGTTCTTC.